The 25 T cell receptor beta chains below were found in one sample sequenced in a study of T-cell reconstitution after alpha-beta-depleted transplantation in children. Using unique molecular identifiers, the investigators prepared the TCRbeta library. TCRdb independently ran MiXCR on the PCR reads; one entry per CDR3 protein. The table lists over 150,000 distinct CDR3 sequences, roughly 15% of them singletons. The sequencing here drew on PBMCs from the stem cell graft donor, taken from the stem cell graft. The receptor source for this set is a human donor who donated a stem cell graft to a child with acute lymphoblastic leukemia.

There are a few counts of this clonotype. This sequence joins TRBV3-1 and TRBJ1-1; D gene ambiguous. The CDR3 has 14 amino acids. CDR1 LGHDT and CDR2 YNNKEL come from the germline V gene (reference sequence). Trimming removed 1 base at V and 0 bases at J, with 6 bases between. The CDR3 protein is CASSQATLNTEAFF. CDR3 coding DNA: TGTGCCAGCAGCCAAGCTACTCTGAACACTGAAGCTTTCTTT. Looking up the rest from reference TRBV3-1 and TRBJ1-1 gives the full variable domain: DTAVSQTPKYLVTQMGNDKSIKCEQNLGHDTMYWYKQDSKKFLKIMFSYNNKELIINETVPNRFSPKSPDKAHLNLHINSLELGDSAVYFCASSQATLNTEAFFGQGTRLTVV.

The rearrangement links TRBV7-9 to TRBJ2-3, with 9 bases that match TRBD1. V shed 4 bases, J shed 5 bases, and the junction held 4 bases outside the gene matches. The germline V gene encodes CDR1 SEHNR and CDR2 FQNEAQ (reference sequence). The CDR3 covers 14 residues. The CDR3 sequence: CASSSRQGGDTQYF. Written as DNA, the CDR3 is TGTGCCAGCAGCTCCCGACAGGGGGGAGATACGCAGTATTTT.

In its sample, this clonotype was seen many times. This rearrangement joins TRBV12-3 or TRBV12-4 to TRBJ1-5, with D possibly matching TRBD1 (5 bases). Trimming took off 5 bases at V and 6 bases at J, with 8 bases between the two ends. The CDR3 totals 12 residues. This CDR3 reads CASSPDSQPQHF. CDR3 nucleotides: TGTGCCAGCAGTCCCGACAGTCAGCCCCAGCATTTT.

The chain couples TRBV20-1 to TRBJ2-7; 7 bases match TRBD2. The CDR3 sequence is 15 residues long. V was clipped by 4 bases and J by 0 bases; unmatched bases: 9. Germline CDR1 and CDR2: DFQATT and SNEGSKA (reference sequence). This CDR3 is CSATKTSLFSYEQYF. The CDR3 coding sequence is TGCAGTGCTACCAAGACTAGCCTTTTCTCCTACGAGCAGTACTTC.

This clonotype was counted between two and nine times. The genes are TRBV28 and TRBJ2-2; weak D call: TRBD1 (6 bases). The CDR3 extends over 18 amino acids. The germline V gene encodes CDR1 MDHEN and CDR2 SYDVKM. V lost 5 bases and J lost 0, with 19 bases in between. The CDR3 DNA follows: TGTGCCAGCAGTCAGTTTGGGGGCGCCCATTCGAACACCGGGGAGCTGTTTTTT. Its protein product is CASSQFGGAHSNTGELFF.

The chain carries TRBV20-1 and TRBJ2-5; tentatively, D is TRBD2 (5 bases). V lost 1 base, J lost 0 bases, and 9 bases lay in between. The CDR3 runs to 14 residues. CDR1 is DFQATT and CDR2 is SNEGSKA in the germline V gene (reference sequence). Here the CDR3 reads CSARGRAYQETQYF. DNA for the CDR3: TGCAGTGCTAGAGGGCGGGCGTACCAAGAGACCCAGTACTTC.

This clonotype was seen at least ten times. The chain recombines TRBV29-1 with TRBJ1-1; D is uncertain. Germline V lookup: CDR1 SQVTM, CDR2 ANQGSEA. V lost 0 bases and J lost 2, with 16 bases in between. CDR3 length equals 16 residues. As DNA, the CDR3 is TGCAGCGTTGAAGATCGGGCTCATGGAGGAAACACTGAAGCTTTCTTT. Protein: CSVEDRAHGGNTEAFF.

The table lists this clonotype with many counts. The chain combines TRBV20-1 with TRBJ1-3; D remains ambiguous. CDR3 length: 14 amino acids. In germline, CDR1 is DFQATT, CDR2 SNEGSKA (reference sequence). Trimming stripped 1 base from V and 0 bases from J, with 7 bases between. The CDR3, as DNA: TGCAGTGCTAGAGGCAAGAGCTCTGGAAACACCATATATTTT. Its translation: CSARGKSSGNTIYF.

This clonotype was seen ten or more times. The genes are TRBV10-2 and TRBJ2-2; D is undetermined. Germline CDR1 reads WSHSY; CDR2 reads SAAADI. The CDR3 covers 13 residues. Trimming took 5 bases from V and 7 from J, leaving 11 bases between them. CDR3: CASSPVSDGELFF. The CDR3, as DNA: TGCGCCAGCAGTCCCGTCTCTGACGGGGAGCTGTTTTTT.

This clonotype was recorded at least ten times. The rearrangement joins TRBV30 to TRBJ2-5; possibly TRBD1 for D (6 bases). Between the trimmed V and J ends, which lost 2 bases and 1 base, there was a span of 8 bases. The CDR3 spans 13 residues. CDR1 is GTSNPN, CDR2 SVGIG, per germline (reference sequence). The CDR3 loop reads CAWSPGAQETQYF. The CDR3 nucleotides read TGTGCCTGGAGTCCAGGGGCCCAAGAGACCCAGTACTTC.

This clonotype was detected ten times or more. The rearrangement joins TRBV25-1 to TRBJ2-2; 10 nucleotides align to TRBD1. With 4 bases clipped from V and 5 bases from J, the junction kept 7 bases outside the gene matches. Germline V gene sequence: CDR1 MGHDK, CDR2 SYGVNS. The CDR3 consists of 16 residues. DNA of the CDR3: TGTGCCAGCAGTGCCCCCGGGACAGGGGAGACCGGGGAGCTGTTTTTT. Residues: CASSAPGTGETGELFF.

Remarks on this clonotype: This may arise from a read error, as a much more abundant clone is one base away. The chain combines TRBV5-1 with TRBJ2-4; D is undetermined. The CDR3 has 14 amino acids. The germline CDR1 and CDR2 sequences are SGHRS and YFSETQ. As DNA, the CDR3 is TGCGCCAGCACCTTGGCCAATGGGAACTACATTCAGTACTTC. This gives the protein CASTLANGNYIQYF.

This clonotype was detected ten times or more. The rearrangement joins TRBV5-1 to TRBJ1-2; 8 bases line up with TRBD1. V lost 5 bases, J lost 1 base, and 7 bases stayed unmatched. The germline gives CDR1 SGHRS, CDR2 YFSETQ. This CDR3 spans 15 amino acids. The DNA of the CDR3 is TGCGCCAGCAGACGTGGGACAGGCGATAACTATGGCTACACCTTC. Amino acids: CASRRGTGDNYGYTF.

This clonotype was picked up many times. Here the CDR3 reads CASSLKSVPMNTEAFF. The CDR3 region has the DNA TGTGCCAGCAGCTTGAAGTCGGTCCCCATGAACACTGAAGCTTTCTTT. V usage is TRBV5-5 and J usage is TRBJ1-1, with D uncertain. There are 16 residues in the CDR3. Trimming removed 1 base at V and 0 bases at J, with 13 bases between. Germline V gene lookup returns CDR1 SGHKS and CDR2 YYEKEE (reference sequence).

V gene TRBV5-8 combines with J gene TRBJ2-3; perhaps TRBD1 as D (5 bases). V lost 4 bases and J lost 3, with 12 bases in between. CDR1 and CDR2 (germline): SGHTS, YDEGEE. This CDR3 is built from 14 residues. This chain's CDR3 is CASSLFRATDTQYF. CDR3 in DNA: TGTGCCAGCAGCCTTTTCAGGGCTACAGATACGCAGTATTTT.

This clonotype was recorded many times. This sequence joins TRBV29-1 and TRBJ2-1; D perhaps matches TRBD1 (5 bases). The CDR3 runs to 13 residues. Deletions cut 8 bases from V and 6 bases from J, with 17 bases between. Germline values: CDR1 SQVTM, CDR2 ANQGSEA. The CDR3 protein is CSFGQPGANEQFF. In DNA form, the CDR3 reads TGCAGCTTTGGCCAGCCTGGGGCCAATGAGCAGTTCTTC.

This clonotype has at least ten counts. V gene TRBV10-3 combines with J gene TRBJ1-4; D may be TRBD1 (5 bases). Per germline, CDR1 ENHRY and CDR2 SYGVKD. The CDR3 runs 13 residues. The V gene lost 5 bases and the J gene lost 5 bases, with 9 bases spanning the gap. CDR3 sequence: CAISRGENEKLFF. The CDR3 region has the DNA TGTGCCATCAGTCGGGGGGAAAATGAAAAACTGTTTTTT.

At least ten counts were recorded for this clonotype. This chain connects TRBV28 to TRBJ2-7; a possible D gene is TRBD2 (7 bases). V was shortened by 7 bases and J by 2 bases, with 24 bases between the two germline ends. Per the germline V gene, CDR1 is MDHEN and CDR2 is SYDVKM. The CDR3 has 17 residues. The CDR3 nucleotides read TGTGCCAGCACCGGCAGGGGAGGGTTAGGCAGCGCCTACGAGCAGTACTTC. Its translation: CASTGRGGLGSAYEQYF.

The rearrangement uses TRBV10-3 and TRBJ2-3; the D gene is possibly TRBD2 (6 bases). CDR3 length: 14 amino acids. Germline V gene lookup returns CDR1 ENHRY and CDR2 SYGVKD. V dropped 6 bases and J dropped 6 bases, with 16 bases sitting between them. The CDR3 protein is CAISGGLPGDTQYF. CDR3 in DNA: TGTGCCATCAGCGGGGGACTGCCGGGGGATACGCAGTATTTT.

The table lists this clonotype with many counts. The chain couples TRBV12-3 or TRBV12-4 to TRBJ2-1; TRBD2 aligns across 12 bases. The CDR3 runs 15 residues. Trimming at V came to 6 bases and at J to 10 bases, leaving 10 bases not matched to a gene. CDR3 protein: CASSFKTSGRIEQFF. CDR3 nucleotide sequence: TGTGCCAGCAGCTTTAAGACTAGCGGGAGAATCGAGCAGTTCTTC.

The rearrangement joins TRBV29-1 to TRBJ2-3, with 9 nucleotides matching TRBD1. Germline CDR1 and CDR2: SQVTM and ANQGSEA. CDR3 length equals 11 residues. Trimming removed 7 bases from V and 4 bases from J; junction bases left unmatched: 0. CDR3 residues: CSGQGADTQYF. CDR3 sequence (DNA): TGCAGCGGACAGGGGGCAGATACGCAGTATTTT.

This clonotype came up many times. The rearrangement joins TRBV7-6 to TRBJ1-1; D is unclear. The CDR3 loop spans 15 amino acids. Trimming removed 1 base at V and 3 bases at J, with 12 bases between. Looked up from germline, CDR1 is SGHVS and CDR2 is FNYEAQ. The CDR3 is CASSLVVDGDTEAFF. CDR3 in DNA: TGTGCCAGCAGCTTAGTTGTTGACGGTGACACTGAAGCTTTCTTT.

Many counts were recorded for this clonotype. The chain joins TRBV6-1 to TRBJ2-1, with 12 bases fitting TRBD2. The trim removed 3 bases at V and 7 bases at J, leaving 10 bases unmatched. Germline-derived CDR1 and CDR2 are MNHNS and SASEGT. This CDR3 comprises 17 residues. The CDR3 DNA is TGTGCCAGCAGTGAGCCCGGGCTAGCGGGAGGGCATAATGAGCAGTTCTTC. This gives the protein CASSEPGLAGGHNEQFF.

This clonotype showed up just a few times. The CDR3 DNA is TGTGCCAGCAGTGAAGTCCGGGTCGGGGGGGGCTCACCCCTCCACTTT. Its translation: CASSEVRVGGGSPLHF. The chain recombines TRBV2 with TRBJ1-6; TRBD1 is a possible D gene (6 bases). The CDR3 consists of 16 residues. Germline assignment: CDR1 SNHLY and CDR2 FYNNEI. Trimming took 1 base from V and 10 from J, leaving 17 bases between them.

With respect to this clonotype: Since a much larger clone is just one base distant, this may be a read error. The chain is built from TRBV29-1 and TRBJ2-5, with D perhaps matching TRBD2 (7 bases). V was cut by 7 bases and J by 3 bases, with 18 bases left in between. Germline V gene data show CDR1 as SQVTM and CDR2 as ANQGSEA. The CDR3 is 14 residues long. Here the CDR3 DNA reads TGCAGCGCCGCGAGCGGGACATGGGAAGAGACCCAGTACTTC. Amino acid sequence: CSAASGTWEETQYF.